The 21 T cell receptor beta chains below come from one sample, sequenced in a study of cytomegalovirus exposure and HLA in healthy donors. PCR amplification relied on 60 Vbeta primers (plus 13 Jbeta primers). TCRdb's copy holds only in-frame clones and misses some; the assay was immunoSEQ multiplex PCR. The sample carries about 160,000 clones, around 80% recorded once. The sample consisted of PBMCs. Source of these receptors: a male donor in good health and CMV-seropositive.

The CDR3 DNA reads TGTGCCAGCAGCTTAGCCGGCCGCGGGAGTGGATATGAGCAGTTCTTC. This encodes CASSLAGRGSGYEQFF. V and J are TRBV7-9 and TRBJ2-1; 7 bases are a match to TRBD2. This CDR3 spans 16 amino acids. CDR1 and CDR2 (germline): SEHNR, FQNEAQ (reference sequence). Unmatched junction bases numbered 10, after V lost 0 bases and J lost 8 bases.

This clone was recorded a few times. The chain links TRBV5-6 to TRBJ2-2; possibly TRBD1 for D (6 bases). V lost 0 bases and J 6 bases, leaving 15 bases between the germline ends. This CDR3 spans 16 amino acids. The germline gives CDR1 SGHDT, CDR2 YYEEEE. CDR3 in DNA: TGTGCCAGCAGCTTGGGCACCAGGGGATGGGCCGGGGAGCTGTTTTTT. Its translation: CASSLGTRGWAGELFF. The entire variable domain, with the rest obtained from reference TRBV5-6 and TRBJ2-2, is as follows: DAGVTQSPTHLIKTRGQQVTLRCSPKSGHDTVSWYQQALGQGPQFIFQYYEEEERQRGNFPDRFSGHQFPNYSSELNVNALLLGDSALYLCASSLGTRGWAGELFFGEGSRLTVL.

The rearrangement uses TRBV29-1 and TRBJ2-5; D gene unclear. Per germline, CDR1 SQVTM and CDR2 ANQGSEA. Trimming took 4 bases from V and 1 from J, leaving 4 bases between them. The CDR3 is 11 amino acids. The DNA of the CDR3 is TGCAGCGTTGCCATCCAAGAGACCCAGTACTTC. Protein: CSVAIQETQYF.

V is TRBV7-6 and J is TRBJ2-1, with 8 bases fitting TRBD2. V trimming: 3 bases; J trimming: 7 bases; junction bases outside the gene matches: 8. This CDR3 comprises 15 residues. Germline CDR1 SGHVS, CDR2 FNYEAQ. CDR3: CASSFGRGGKNEQFF. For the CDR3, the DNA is TGTGCCAGCAGCTTCGGGAGGGGGGGCAAAAATGAGCAGTTCTTC.

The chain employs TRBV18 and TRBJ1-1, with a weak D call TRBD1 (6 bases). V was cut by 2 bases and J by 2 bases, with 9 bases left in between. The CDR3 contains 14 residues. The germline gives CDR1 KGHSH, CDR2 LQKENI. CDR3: CASSPATGNTEAFF. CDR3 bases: TGTGCCAGCTCACCAGCGACAGGTAACACTGAAGCTTTCTTT.

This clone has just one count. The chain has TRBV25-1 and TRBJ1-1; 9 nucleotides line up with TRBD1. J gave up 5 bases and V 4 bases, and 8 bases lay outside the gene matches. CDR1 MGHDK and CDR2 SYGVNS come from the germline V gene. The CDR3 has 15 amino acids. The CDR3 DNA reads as TGTGCCAGCAGTGGAAACAACAGGGGGCGGACTGAAGCTTTCTTT. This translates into CASSGNNRGRTEAFF.

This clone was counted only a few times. The CDR3 here is CASSFSKGRGLHEQYF. The DNA for the CDR3 is TGTGCCAGCAGTTTCAGCAAGGGCAGGGGGCTACACGAGCAGTACTTC. This chain joins TRBV27 and TRBJ2-7; 8 bases map to TRBD1. Germline V gives CDR1 MNHEY, CDR2 SMNVEV (reference sequence). V was clipped by 3 bases and J by 5 bases; unmatched bases: 12. The length of the CDR3 is 16 residues.

CDR3 nucleotide sequence: TGCGCCAGCAGCCAACAGGTTGGCGAGCAGTACTTC. Protein: CASSQQVGEQYF. This sequence joins TRBV4-1 and TRBJ2-7; no firm D call. The CDR3 loop spans 12 amino acids. The V gene's germline CDR1 is MGHRA and CDR2 YSYEKL. Trimming removed 2 bases at V and 6 bases at J, with 8 bases between.

The chain's CDR3 is CASSPLTSGTDTQYF. The DNA of the CDR3 is TGTGCCAGCTCACCACTGACTAGCGGCACAGATACGCAGTATTTT. V usage is TRBV18 and J usage is TRBJ2-3, with TRBD2 identical over 8 bases. The CDR3 is made up of 15 amino acids. Germline CDR1 KGHSH, CDR2 LQKENI. V was pared by 1 base and J by 1 base, with 1 base of the junction left unmatched.

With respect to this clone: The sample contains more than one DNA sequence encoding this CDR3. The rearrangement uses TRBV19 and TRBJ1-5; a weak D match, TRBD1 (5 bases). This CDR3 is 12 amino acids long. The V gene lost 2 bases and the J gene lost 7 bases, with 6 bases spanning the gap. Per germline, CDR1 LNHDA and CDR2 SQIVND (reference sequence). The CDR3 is CASSIRGQPQHF. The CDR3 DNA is TGTGCCAGTAGTATAAGGGGCCAGCCCCAGCATTTT.

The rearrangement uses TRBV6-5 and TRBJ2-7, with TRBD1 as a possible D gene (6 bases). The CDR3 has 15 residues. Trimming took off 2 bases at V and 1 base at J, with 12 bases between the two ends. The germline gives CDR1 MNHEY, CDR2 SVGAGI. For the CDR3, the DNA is TGTGCCAGCAGTTACACAGGGACGGCTTCCTACGAGCAGTACTTC. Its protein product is CASSYTGTASYEQYF.

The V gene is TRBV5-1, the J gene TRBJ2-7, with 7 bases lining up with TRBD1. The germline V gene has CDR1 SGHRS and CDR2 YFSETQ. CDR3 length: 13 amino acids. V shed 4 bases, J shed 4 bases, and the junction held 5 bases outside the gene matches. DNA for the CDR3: TGCGCCAGCAGCCAGGACAGGACGTACGAGCAGTACTTC. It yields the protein CASSQDRTYEQYF.

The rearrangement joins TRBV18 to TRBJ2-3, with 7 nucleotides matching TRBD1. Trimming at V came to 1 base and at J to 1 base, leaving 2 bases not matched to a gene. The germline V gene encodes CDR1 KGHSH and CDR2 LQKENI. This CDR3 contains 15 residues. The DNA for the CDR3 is TGTGCCAGCTCACCACAGGGGGCCGGCACAGATACGCAGTATTTT. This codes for CASSPQGAGTDTQYF.

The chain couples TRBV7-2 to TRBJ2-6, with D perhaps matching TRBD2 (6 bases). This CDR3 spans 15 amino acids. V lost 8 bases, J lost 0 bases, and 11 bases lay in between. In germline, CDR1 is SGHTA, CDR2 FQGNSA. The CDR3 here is CASLTGDSGANVLTF. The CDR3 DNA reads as TGTGCCAGCCTGACGGGGGACTCTGGGGCCAACGTCCTGACTTTC.

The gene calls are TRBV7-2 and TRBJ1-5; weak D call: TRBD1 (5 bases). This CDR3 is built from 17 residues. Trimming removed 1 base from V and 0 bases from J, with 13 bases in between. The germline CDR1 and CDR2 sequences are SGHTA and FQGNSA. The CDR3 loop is CASSLVGGGDSNQPQHF. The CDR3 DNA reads TGTGCCAGCAGCTTAGTGGGGGGAGGGGATAGCAATCAGCCCCAGCATTTT.

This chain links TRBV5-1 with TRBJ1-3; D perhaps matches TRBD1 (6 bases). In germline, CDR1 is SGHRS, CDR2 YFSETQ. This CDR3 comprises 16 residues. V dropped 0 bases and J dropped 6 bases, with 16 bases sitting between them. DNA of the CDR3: TGCGCCAGCAGCTTGGGAGGACAGTCCCGGCTAAACACCATATATTTT. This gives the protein CASSLGGQSRLNTIYF.

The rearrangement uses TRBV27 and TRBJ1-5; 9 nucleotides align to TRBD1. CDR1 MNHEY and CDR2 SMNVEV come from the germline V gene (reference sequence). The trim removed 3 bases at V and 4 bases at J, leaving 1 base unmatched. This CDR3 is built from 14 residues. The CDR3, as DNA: TGTGCCAGCAGTTTCGGGACAGGGAATCAGCCCCAGCATTTT. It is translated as CASSFGTGNQPQHF.

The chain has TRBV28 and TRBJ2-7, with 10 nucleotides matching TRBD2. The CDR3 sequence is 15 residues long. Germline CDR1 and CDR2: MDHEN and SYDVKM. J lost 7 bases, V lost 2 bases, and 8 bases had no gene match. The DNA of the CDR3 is TGTGCCAGCAGTTTAAGGACTAGCGGTCCTCGGGAGCAGTACTTC. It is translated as CASSLRTSGPREQYF.

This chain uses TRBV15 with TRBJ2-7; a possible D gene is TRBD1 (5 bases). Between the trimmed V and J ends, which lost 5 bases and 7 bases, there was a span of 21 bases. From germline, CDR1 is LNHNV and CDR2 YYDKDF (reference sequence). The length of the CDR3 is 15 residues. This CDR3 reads CATSLRLAGRGEQYF. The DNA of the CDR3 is TGTGCCACCAGCCTGCGTCTGGCAGGGCGAGGAGAGCAGTACTTC.

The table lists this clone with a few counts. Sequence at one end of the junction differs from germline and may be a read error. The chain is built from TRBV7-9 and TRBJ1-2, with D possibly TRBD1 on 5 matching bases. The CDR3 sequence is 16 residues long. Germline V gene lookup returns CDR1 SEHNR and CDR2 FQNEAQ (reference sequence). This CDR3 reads CSSTFSRSRGNYGYTF. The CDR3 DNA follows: TGTTCCAGCACCTTTTCCCGTAGTAGGGGCAACTATGGCTACACCTTC.

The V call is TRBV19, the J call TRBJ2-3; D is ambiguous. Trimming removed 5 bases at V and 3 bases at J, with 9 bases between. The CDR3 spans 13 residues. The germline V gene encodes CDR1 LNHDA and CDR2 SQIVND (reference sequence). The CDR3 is CASSPPVTDTQYF. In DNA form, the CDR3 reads TGTGCCAGTAGTCCACCAGTTACAGATACGCAGTATTTT.